Below, 28 T cell receptor beta chains from the same sample are listed, as sequenced in a study of T cell responses to AZD1222 COVID-19 vaccine. Clones were read by immunoSEQ multiplex PCR, and TCRdb kept only the in-frame ones, dropping some. The table has about 120,000 clones, approximately 88% seen once. The sequenced sample was peripheral blood, obtained on day 0 of AZD1222 vaccination. Every receptor here comes from an adult in good health.

V gene TRBV28 combines with J gene TRBJ2-5; TRBD2 might be the D (5 bases). V was trimmed by 5 bases and J by 5 bases, leaving 15 bases between them. The CDR3 length is 14 residues. Germline V gives CDR1 MDHEN, CDR2 SYDVKM. In DNA, the CDR3 is TGTGCCAGCAGTGGGAGTTGGCCGGGGGAGACCCAGTACTTC. Residues: CASSGSWPGETQYF. The full variable domain, its missing parts supplied by reference TRBV28 and TRBJ2-5, is DVKVTQSSRYLVKRTGEKVFLECVQDMDHENMFWYRQDPGLGLRLIYFSYDVKMKEKGDIPEGYSVSREKKERFSLILESASTNQTSMYLCASSGSWPGETQYFGPGTRLLVL.

The V call is TRBV5-1, the J call TRBJ1-2; TRBD1 agrees at 7 bases. This CDR3 has 14 amino acids. Germline CDR1 SGHRS, CDR2 YFSETQ. Losses at the gene ends were 4 bases for V and 4 bases for J; bases not matched to a gene: 7. CDR3 nucleotide sequence: TGCGCCAGCAGCATCGGACAGGAAACCTATGGCTACACCTTC. The encoded protein is CASSIGQETYGYTF.

J is TRBJ1-1 and V is TRBV7-9; perhaps TRBD1 as D (5 bases). Looked up from germline, CDR1 is SEHNR and CDR2 is FQNEAQ (reference sequence). Trimming took off 5 bases at V and 0 bases at J, with 10 bases between the two ends. The CDR3 runs 14 residues. The chain's CDR3 is CASSLSGLNTEAFF. The CDR3 DNA reads TGTGCCAGCAGCCTTTCGGGACTGAACACTGAAGCTTTCTTT.

The gene calls are TRBV18 and TRBJ2-5; D is uncertain. V lost 3 bases, J lost 5 bases, and 13 bases lay in between. CDR1 KGHSH and CDR2 LQKENI come from the germline V gene. This CDR3 has 14 amino acids. CDR3 nucleotides: TGTGCCAGCTCACCGGTGTACGGATTGGAGACCCAGTACTTC. Its protein is CASSPVYGLETQYF.

V gene TRBV4-2 combines with J gene TRBJ2-3; no reliable D call. CDR1 is LGHNA, CDR2 YNFKEQ, per germline. This CDR3 has 15 amino acids. Deletions cut 0 bases from V and 2 bases from J, with 9 bases between. In DNA, the CDR3 is TGTGCCAGCAGCCAAGATCTACTCGTCACAGATACGCAGTATTTT. It is translated as CASSQDLLVTDTQYF.

This clone was observed once. The gene calls are TRBV2 and TRBJ1-1, with 8 bases lining up with TRBD1. Germline assignment: CDR1 SNHLY and CDR2 FYNNEI. The length of the CDR3 is 15 residues. The trim removed 6 bases at V and 4 bases at J, leaving 10 bases unmatched. In DNA form, the CDR3 reads TGTGCCAGCAGGGCCCGATCAGGGGGCGGCACTGAAGCTTTCTTT. The encoded protein is CASRARSGGGTEAFF.

The rearrangement links TRBV5-1 to TRBJ1-1; no clear D. Looked up from germline, CDR1 is SGHRS and CDR2 is YFSETQ. V lost 5 bases, J lost 1 base, and 15 bases lay in between. CDR3 length equals 15 residues. The CDR3 loop is CASRPNPTENTEAFF. CDR3 DNA sequence: TGCGCCAGCAGGCCAAACCCTACAGAGAACACTGAAGCTTTCTTT.

The rearrangement uses TRBV5-1 and TRBJ2-3, with no clear D. Looked up from germline, CDR1 is SGHRS and CDR2 is YFSETQ. The CDR3 is made up of 15 amino acids. V lost 0 bases and J lost 0, with 8 bases in between. CDR3 sequence: CASSLDATSTDTQYF. CDR3 nucleotides: TGCGCCAGCAGCTTGGATGCGACTAGCACAGATACGCAGTATTTT.

The chain couples TRBV12-3 or TRBV12-4 to TRBJ2-3; D is uncertain. Deletions cut 3 bases from V and 4 bases from J, with 5 bases between. The CDR3 totals 12 residues. The CDR3 coding sequence is TGTGCCAGCAGTTTCGGAGCAGATACGCAGTATTTT. This codes for CASSFGADTQYF.

This chain links TRBV7-9 with TRBJ1-1, with D perhaps matching TRBD1 (6 bases). Germline CDR1 is SEHNR and CDR2 is FQNEAQ (reference sequence). CDR3 length: 14 amino acids. Trimming removed 5 bases from V and 2 bases from J, with 12 bases in between. CDR3 loop: CASSPGHINTEAFF. For the CDR3, the DNA is TGTGCCAGCAGCCCGGGACACATTAACACTGAAGCTTTCTTT.

The chain combines TRBV18 with TRBJ1-5, with D possibly matching TRBD1 (5 bases). V dropped 0 bases and J dropped 4 bases, with 10 bases sitting between them. This CDR3 has 15 residues. Germline V gene lookup returns CDR1 KGHSH and CDR2 LQKENI. The CDR3 spells CASSPPTGRNQPQHF. CDR3 coding DNA: TGTGCCAGCTCACCACCGACGGGGCGGAATCAGCCCCAGCATTTT. The full variable domain, its missing parts supplied by reference TRBV18 and TRBJ1-5, is NAGVMQNPRHLVRRRGQEARLRCSPMKGHSHVYWYRQLPEEGLKFMVYLQKENIIDESGMPKERFSAEFPKEGPSILRIQQVVRGDSAAYFCASSPPTGRNQPQHFGDGTRLSIL.

This clone was counted only a few times. This chain joins TRBV18 and TRBJ2-7; TRBD1 matches 7 bases. The ends lost 4 bases at V and 7 bases at J; junction bases unmatched: 7. Germline CDR1 reads KGHSH; CDR2 reads LQKENI. This CDR3 is 13 amino acids long. Here the CDR3 reads CASSRDRAGEQYF. Here the CDR3 DNA reads TGTGCCAGCTCACGAGACAGGGCTGGAGAGCAGTACTTC.

The rearrangement links TRBV11-3 to TRBJ2-5; D may be TRBD2 (5 bases). CDR3 size: 13 residues. Germline V gives CDR1 SGHNT, CDR2 YENEEA. V was pared by 5 bases and J by 2 bases, with 9 bases between. This CDR3 is CASSPRGQETQYF. The CDR3 DNA reads TGTGCCAGCAGCCCCCGAGGGCAAGAGACCCAGTACTTC.

The CDR3 region has the DNA TGTGCCAGCAGCGTTACAGGACAGGATCAGCCCCAGCATTTT. It yields the protein CASSVTGQDQPQHF. The genes are TRBV9 and TRBJ1-5, with 7 bases aligning to TRBD1. The CDR3 extends over 14 amino acids. Germline V CDR1 and CDR2: SGDLS, YYNGEE. The trim removed 2 bases at V and 5 bases at J, leaving 4 bases unmatched.

The genes are TRBV7-9 and TRBJ1-2; D may be TRBD1 (6 bases). This CDR3 spans 15 amino acids. Germline values: CDR1 SEHNR, CDR2 FQNEAQ (reference sequence). Trimming stripped 5 bases from V and 7 bases from J, with 20 bases between. The CDR3 bases are TGTGCCAGCAGCCCGGAGGAAGGGGGGACGACTGGCTACACCTTC. Amino acids: CASSPEEGGTTGYTF.

The chain combines TRBV6-1 with TRBJ1-1, with 8 bases fitting TRBD1. Germline-derived CDR1 and CDR2 are MNHNS and SASEGT. The CDR3 loop spans 16 amino acids. The ends lost 1 base at V and 5 bases at J; junction bases unmatched: 9. CDR3 nucleotides: TGTGCCAGCAGTGAAGGGATAGGCAGGGGGCGGACTGAAGCTTTCTTT. Translating gives CASSEGIGRGRTEAFF.

The chain is built from TRBV4-2 and TRBJ2-7; perhaps TRBD1 as D (5 bases). Per germline, CDR1 LGHNA and CDR2 YNFKEQ. The V and J ends lost 1 base and 1 base respectively, with 14 bases between them. There are 16 residues in the CDR3. CDR3 sequence reads: CASSQVLGPSSYEQYF. In DNA form, the CDR3 reads TGTGCCAGCAGCCAAGTCCTGGGGCCGAGTTCCTACGAGCAGTACTTC.

This clone has a single count. This rearrangement joins TRBV10-2 to TRBJ1-1, with D tentatively TRBD1 (5 bases). The V gene's germline CDR1 is WSHSY and CDR2 SAAADI. V lost 6 bases and J lost 1, with 9 bases in between. This CDR3 spans 13 amino acids. The CDR3 reads CASRQAQNTEAFF. In nucleotides, the CDR3 is TGCGCCAGCAGACAGGCCCAGAACACTGAAGCTTTCTTT.

The J gene is TRBJ2-1, the V gene TRBV3-1 (or the pseudogene TRBV3-2); D perhaps matches TRBD2 (6 bases). The CDR3 spans 15 residues. Looked up from germline, CDR1 is LGHDT and CDR2 is YNNKEL (reference sequence). The V end lost 4 bases, the J end lost 3 bases, and 13 bases lay between the germline ends. CDR3 bases: TGTGCCAGCAGCCCCCGTCGGAGGGTCTACAATGAGCAGTTCTTC. Translating gives CASSPRRRVYNEQFF.

This chain uses TRBV13 with TRBJ2-5; 12 nucleotides agree with TRBD1. In germline, CDR1 is PRHDT, CDR2 FYEKMQ (reference sequence). J gave up 5 bases and V 6 bases, and 4 bases lay outside the gene matches. This CDR3 is 14 amino acids long. In DNA, the CDR3 is TGTGCCAGCAGGAGGGACAGGGGGCAGGAGACCCAGTACTTC. Protein product: CASRRDRGQETQYF.

This clone was seen a handful of times. The chain combines TRBV27 with TRBJ2-2; D unclear. Germline CDR1 MNHEY, CDR2 SMNVEV (reference sequence). The CDR3 has 14 residues. The ends were cut back, 6 bases at V and 6 bases at J, with 14 bases in the middle. CDR3 in amino acids: CASSMTGSPGELFF. As DNA, the CDR3 is TGTGCCAGCAGCATGACCGGGTCGCCCGGGGAGCTGTTTTTT.

This chain links TRBV27 with TRBJ1-5; D gene unclear. Germline CDR1 reads MNHEY; CDR2 reads SMNVEV (reference sequence). The CDR3 is 13 residues long. V lost 0 bases and J lost 3, with 3 bases in between. The CDR3 protein is CASSLSPNQPQHF. The CDR3 coding sequence is TGTGCCAGCAGTTTATCCCCCAATCAGCCCCAGCATTTT.

The rearrangement uses TRBV5-6 and TRBJ1-2; D uncertain. Between the trimmed V and J ends, which lost 3 bases and 4 bases, there was a span of 10 bases. Germline loops: CDR1 SGHDT, CDR2 YYEEEE. The CDR3 length is 13 residues. The CDR3, as DNA: TGTGCCAGCAGCTCCCCCGGCGCCTATGGCTACACCTTC. Its protein is CASSSPGAYGYTF.

The chain has TRBV21-1 and TRBJ1-6; the table gives TRBD1 as D, unverified against the DNA. TRBV21-1 is designated a pseudogene. The CDR3 has 16 residues. The CDR3 loop reads CASSYQDSSYNSPLHF. CDR3 sequence (DNA): TGTGCCAGCAGCTATCAGGACAGCTCCTATAATTCACCCCTCCACTTT.

The rearrangement links TRBV5-1 to TRBJ1-1, with 7 nucleotides matching TRBD1. This CDR3 has 13 residues. The V segment lost 5 bases and the J segment 7 bases; nucleotides outside the gene matches: 8. Germline lookup yields CDR1 SGHRS and CDR2 YFSETQ. The CDR3 DNA is TGCGCCAGCAGTTCGACAGGGATCGGTGAAGCTTTCTTT. This translates into CASSSTGIGEAFF.

The J gene is TRBJ2-3, the V gene TRBV7-2; possibly TRBD2 for D (7 bases). Trimming removed 3 bases at V and 2 bases at J, with 12 bases between. The CDR3 runs 15 residues. CDR1 and CDR2 from the germline V gene are SGHTA and FQGNSA. CDR3 residues: CASSFGGRNTDTQYF. In nucleotides, the CDR3 is TGTGCCAGCAGCTTCGGGGGGCGGAACACAGATACGCAGTATTTT.

The gene calls are TRBV7-9 and TRBJ2-1; a weak D match, TRBD2 (5 bases). This CDR3 has 11 amino acids. Germline values: CDR1 SEHNR, CDR2 FQNEAQ (reference sequence). Trimming left V 1 base short and J 12 bases short, with 7 bases between. The CDR3 sequence: CASSLGGGQFF. CDR3 in DNA: TGTGCCAGCAGCTTAGGAGGAGGGCAGTTCTTC.

The chain links TRBV5-8 to TRBJ1-2; no definite D call. The CDR3 spans 14 residues. V shed 2 bases and J shed 10 bases, with 18 bases lying between them. Germline CDR1 reads SGHTS; CDR2 reads YDEGEE. CDR3 nucleotide sequence: TGTGCCAGCAGCTTTAGGGATGGCGGGCGCGACTACACCTTC. This encodes CASSFRDGGRDYTF.